The 20 T cell receptor beta chains given below trace back to one sample, sequenced in a study of T cells in Graves' hyperthyroidism and ophthalmopathy. The CDR3 regions of TCR beta were amplified from RNA transcripts. The study used the HTBI primer set for a first-round RT-PCR of the TCR CDR3. TCRdb analysed the multiplex PCR reads with MiXCR anew, one entry per CDR3 protein. The sample consists of a few hundred thousand distinct CDR3 sequences, 15% to 18% of them appearing once. The specimen was blood. These receptors all stem from a young woman with Graves' hyperthyroidism that later progressed to Graves' ophthalmopathy.

CDR3 DNA sequence: TGTGCCAGCAGTTTCAGGCTACAAGCCTACGAGCAGTACTTC. Its translation: CASSFRLQAYEQYF. The chain joins TRBV28 to TRBJ2-7, with D unresolved. The CDR3 runs to 14 residues. V lost 3 bases, J lost 2 bases, and 11 bases lay in between. CDR1 MDHEN and CDR2 SYDVKM come from the germline V gene.

This clonotype has more than one count but fewer than ten. The chain recombines TRBV20-1 with TRBJ1-2; the match to TRBD1 covers 7 bases. The germline V gene has CDR1 DFQATT and CDR2 SNEGSKA (reference sequence). CDR3 length: 15 residues. J lost 2 bases, V lost 2 bases, and 8 bases had no gene match. DNA of the CDR3: TGCAGTGCTAGAAAATCAGGGACAGAAAACTATGGCTACACCTTC. Translated, it gives CSARKSGTENYGYTF.

The chain employs TRBV30 and TRBJ1-3; D is unclear. The length of the CDR3 is 13 residues. Germline assignment: CDR1 GTSNPN and CDR2 SVGIG (reference sequence). The V and J ends lost 3 bases and 4 bases respectively, with 10 bases between them. In DNA form, the CDR3 reads TGTGCCTGGAGCCGGTCGGGGGGAAACACCATATATTTT. Its translation is CAWSRSGGNTIYF.

As regards this clonotype: A much larger clonotype is one base distant, so this may be a read error. The rearrangement joins TRBV20-1 to TRBJ2-5; D perhaps matches TRBD2 (5 bases). This CDR3 is 15 amino acids long. Per germline, CDR1 DFQATT and CDR2 SNEGSKA (reference sequence). The CDR3 DNA sequence: TGCAGTGCTAGGTTGGGTAGCACAAGGTGGGAGACCCCGTACTTC. Protein product: CSARLGSTRWETPYF.

At least ten counts were recorded for this clonotype. Germline is not matched at one junction end, which may reflect a read error. This chain joins TRBV7-7 and TRBJ2-1; 9 nucleotides agree with TRBD1. Germline CDR1 is SSHAT and CDR2 is FNYEAQ (reference sequence). The CDR3 runs to 13 residues. This CDR3 is CASSFGQGNEQFF. Here the CDR3 DNA reads TGTGCTAGCAGCTTCGGACAGGGGAATGAGCAGTTCTTC.

This clonotype was seen repeatedly, ten times or more. As DNA, the CDR3 is TGCGCCAGCAGCCAGGTTCTAGGGTACGAGCAGTACTTC. This encodes CASSQVLGYEQYF. The rearrangement joins TRBV4-3 to TRBJ2-7; D call uncertain. The CDR3 consists of 13 residues. Between the trimmed V and J ends, which lost 3 bases and 4 bases, there was a span of 10 bases. Looked up from germline, CDR1 is LGHNA and CDR2 is YSLEER.

The chain combines TRBV16 with TRBJ2-7; D not certain. This CDR3 has 12 amino acids. The germline V gene encodes CDR1 KGHSY and CDR2 FQNENV. V shed 2 bases and J shed 5 bases, with 7 bases lying between them. Here the CDR3 reads CASSQEGHEQYF. CDR3 coding DNA: TGTGCCAGCAGCCAAGAAGGACACGAGCAGTACTTC. The entire variable domain, with the rest obtained from reference TRBV16 and TRBJ2-7, is as follows: GEEVAQTPKHLVRGEGQKAKLYCAPIKGHSYVFWYQQVLKNEFKFLISFQNENVFDETGMPKERFSAKCLPNSPCSLEIQATKLEDSAVYFCASSQEGHEQYFGPGTRLTVT.

This chain links TRBV19 with TRBJ2-5; D perhaps matches TRBD1 (5 bases). Per germline, CDR1 LNHDA and CDR2 SQIVND (reference sequence). V was shortened by 8 bases and J by 6 bases, with 16 bases between the two germline ends. The CDR3 is made up of 13 amino acids. CDR3 sequence (DNA): TGTGCCAGTTCCCATAGGGGTGAGCAGACCCAGTACTTC. Protein product: CASSHRGEQTQYF.

This clonotype was detected ten times or more. The CDR3: CASSARDRYYGYTF. As DNA, the CDR3 is TGTGCCAGCAGTGCCCGGGACAGATACTATGGCTACACCTTC. V is TRBV6-2 or TRBV6-3 and J is TRBJ1-2; TRBD1 matches 7 bases. V gave up 5 bases and J gave up 3 bases; unmatched junction bases: 6. The CDR3 sequence is 14 residues long. Germline CDR1 reads MNHEY; CDR2 reads SVGEGT.

The table lists this clonotype with a few counts. This chain connects TRBV4-3 to TRBJ2-5; D might be TRBD1 (7 bases). CDR1 is LGHNA and CDR2 is YSLEER in the germline V gene. The CDR3 extends over 15 amino acids. V was shortened by 4 bases and J by 5 bases, with 17 bases between the two germline ends. CDR3 DNA sequence: TGCGCCAGCAGCCCGACCTTTTCAGGGGGGGAGACCCAGTACTTC. Amino acid sequence: CASSPTFSGGETQYF.

This rearrangement joins TRBV18 to TRBJ1-2, with D unresolved. The CDR3 has 12 amino acids. CDR1 and CDR2 (germline): KGHSH, LQKENI. V lost 6 bases and J 5 bases, leaving 10 bases between the germline ends. This chain's CDR3 is CASSPRDYGYTF. The CDR3 DNA reads as TGTGCCAGCTCCCCTAGAGATTATGGCTACACCTTC.

V is TRBV29-1 and J is TRBJ2-7; D could derive from TRBD1 or TRBD2 (5 bases each). V dropped 4 bases and J dropped 3 bases, with 22 bases sitting between them. This CDR3 region has 16 residues. CDR1 is SQVTM, CDR2 ANQGSEA, per germline. The CDR3 region is CSVGGFGRRHDYEQYF. In DNA, the CDR3 is TGCAGCGTTGGGGGGTTCGGCCGGAGGCACGACTACGAGCAGTACTTC.

V gene TRBV12-3 or TRBV12-4 combines with J gene TRBJ1-4, with TRBD1 matching 8 bases. This CDR3 has 15 residues. The junction had 6 bases not matched to a gene; V was cut back by 5 bases and J by 4 bases. The CDR3 protein is CASSPDRGYNEKLFF. CDR3 sequence (DNA): TGTGCCAGCAGTCCCGACAGGGGATATAATGAAAAACTGTTTTTT.

This clonotype came up a few times. The genes are TRBV27 and TRBJ2-7; D gene unclear. The CDR3 sequence is 16 residues long. Germline V gene data show CDR1 as MNHEY and CDR2 as SMNVEV (reference sequence). The V gene lost 1 base and the J gene lost 0 bases, with 13 bases spanning the gap. DNA of the CDR3: TGTGCCAGCAGTTTATACGCCACAGACCCCTCCTACGAGCAGTACTTC. This sequence encodes CASSLYATDPSYEQYF.

This clonotype was counted ten times or more. This chain connects TRBV6-2 or TRBV6-3 to TRBJ2-7; 16 nucleotides align to TRBD2. CDR1 and CDR2 from the germline V gene are MNHEY and SVGEGT. The CDR3 runs to 16 residues. V shed 2 bases, J shed 6 bases, and the junction held 4 bases outside the gene matches. CDR3 protein: CASSYGTSGRAGEQYF. In nucleotides, the CDR3 is TGTGCCAGCAGTTACGGGACTAGCGGGAGGGCCGGCGAGCAGTACTTC.

The V call is TRBV20-1, the J call TRBJ2-1, with TRBD2 identical over 12 bases. This CDR3 is built from 17 residues. J was trimmed by 0 bases and V by 1 base; bases with no gene match: 4. The germline V gene has CDR1 DFQATT and CDR2 SNEGSKA (reference sequence). The CDR3 region is CSARGGTSGRSYNEQFF. The CDR3 nucleotides are TGCAGTGCTAGAGGGGGGACTAGCGGGCGCTCCTACAATGAGCAGTTCTTC.

This clonotype was seen repeatedly, ten times or more. The CDR3 protein is CASSFGTDGNTIYF. The CDR3 DNA is TGTGCCAGCAGTTTCGGGACAGATGGAAACACCATATATTTT. The V call is TRBV12-3 or TRBV12-4, the J call TRBJ1-3; 7 bases match TRBD1. V trimming: 3 bases; J trimming: 3 bases; junction bases outside the gene matches: 2. There are 14 residues in the CDR3.

In this sample, this clonotype turned up many times. The V call is TRBV2, the J call TRBJ2-3; D call uncertain. With 1 base removed from V and 10 bases from J, the gap between germline ends came to 6 bases. Germline loops: CDR1 SNHLY, CDR2 FYNNEI. This CDR3 spans 11 amino acids. The CDR3 DNA is TGTGCCAGCAGTGAAGTAGAGGCGCAGTATTTT. This sequence encodes CASSEVEAQYF. The entire variable domain, with the rest obtained from reference TRBV2 and TRBJ2-3, is as follows: EPEVTQTPSHQVTQMGQEVILRCVPISNHLYFYWYRQILGQKVEFLVSFYNNEISEKSEIFDDQFSVERPDGSNFTLKIRSTKLEDSAMYFCASSEVEAQYFGPGTRLTVL.

In its sample, this clonotype was seen once. V is TRBV29-1 and J is TRBJ2-5, with 12 bases lining up with TRBD2. This CDR3 spans 14 amino acids. The germline V gene has CDR1 SQVTM and CDR2 ANQGSEA. V shed 1 base, J shed 7 bases, and the junction held 4 bases outside the gene matches. The CDR3 bases are TGCAGCGTTGAAGGGACTAGCGGGGAGCGGACCCAGTACTTC. Its translation is CSVEGTSGERTQYF.

This clonotype was detected a few times. The chain carries TRBV15 and TRBJ1-5, with TRBD1 matching over 7 bases. V lost 0 bases to trimming and J lost 2 bases; unmatched junction nucleotides: 7. Germline V gene data show CDR1 as LNHNV and CDR2 as YYDKDF (reference sequence). This CDR3 has 17 residues. This CDR3 is CATSRDLGGRGNQPQHF. The CDR3 DNA sequence: TGTGCCACCAGCAGAGATTTAGGGGGCCGGGGCAATCAGCCCCAGCATTTT.